This TCR beta chain appears in the sequencing data of a study of OX40 agonist ivuxolimab in advanced cancers. Study details: Aged about 20 to 80 with a mean of approximately 57 years, they were 82.7% male.

Germline CDR1 and CDR2: MNHNS and SASEGT. CDR3 size: 14 residues. The germline V and J ends were trimmed by 6 bases and 6 bases, with 15 bases remaining between them. TCRdb's copy holds only in-frame clones and misses some; the assay was immunoSEQ multiplex PCR. Of approximately 86,000 clones detected, roughly 93% appear once; the ten largest clones hold around 0.33%. The input for sequencing was CD4+ or CD8+ T cells sorted from blood, taken in a trial of the OX40 agonist ivuxolimab. The chain is built from TRBV6-1 and TRBJ1-5; the D gene is possibly TRBD1 (5 bases). This receptor was taken from an adult with an advanced solid tumor such as melanoma, head and neck, liver or kidney cancer. This CDR3 reads CASRGRQGSQPQHF. CDR3 DNA sequence: TGTGCCAGCAGGGGTAGGCAGGGTTCTCAGCCCCAGCATTTT.